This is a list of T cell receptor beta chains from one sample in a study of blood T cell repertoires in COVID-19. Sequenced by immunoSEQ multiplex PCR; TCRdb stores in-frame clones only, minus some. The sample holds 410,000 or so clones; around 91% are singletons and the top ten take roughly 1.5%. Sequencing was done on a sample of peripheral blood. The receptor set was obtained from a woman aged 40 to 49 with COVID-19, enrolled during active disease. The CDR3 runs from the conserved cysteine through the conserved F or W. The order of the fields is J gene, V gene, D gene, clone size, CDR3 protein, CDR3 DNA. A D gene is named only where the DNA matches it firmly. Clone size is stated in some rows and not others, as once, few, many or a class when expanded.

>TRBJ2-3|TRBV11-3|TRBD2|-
CASSLVLAGTPTDTQYF
TGTGCCAGCAGCTTAGTACTAGCGGGAACTCCTACAGATACGCAGTATTTT
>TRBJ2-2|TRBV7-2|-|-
CASSLVVANTGELFF
TGTGCCAGCAGCTTAGTGGTAGCGAACACCGGGGAGCTGTTTTTT
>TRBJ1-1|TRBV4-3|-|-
CASSPHSGRELNTEAFF
TGCGCCAGCAGCCCCCACAGTGGGAGGGAACTGAACACTGAAGCTTTCTTT
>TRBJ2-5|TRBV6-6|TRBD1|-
CASSYSGQGKETQYF
TGTGCCAGCAGTTACAGCGGACAGGGGAAAGAGACCCAGTACTTC
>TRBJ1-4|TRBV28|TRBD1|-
CASPPSRDRGREKLFF
TGTGCCAGCCCTCCTTCTCGGGACAGGGGAAGAGAAAAACTGTTTTTT
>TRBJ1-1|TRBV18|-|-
CASSPGHPNTEAFF
TGTGCCAGCTCTCCGGGACATCCTAACACTGAAGCTTTCTTT
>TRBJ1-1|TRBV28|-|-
CASSAPGETEAFF
TGTGCCAGCAGTGCACCCGGGGAGACTGAAGCTTTCTTT
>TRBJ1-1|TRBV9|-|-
CASSVAPGGNTEAFF
TGTGCCAGCAGCGTAGCGCCGGGGGGGAACACTGAAGCTTTCTTT
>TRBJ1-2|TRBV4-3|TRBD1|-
CASSQDGGGKGYGYTF
TGCGCCAGCAGCCAAGACGGAGGGGGCAAGGGCTATGGCTACACCTTC
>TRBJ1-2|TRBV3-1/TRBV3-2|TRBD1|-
CASSSLRTGASYGYTF
TGTGCCAGCAGCTCTCTTAGGACAGGCGCGAGCTATGGCTACACCTTC
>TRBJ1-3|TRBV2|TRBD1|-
CASTRTGVPFSGNTIYF
TGTGCCAGCACAAGGACAGGGGTCCCCTTCTCTGGAAACACCATATATTTT
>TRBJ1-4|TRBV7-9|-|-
CASSPRGNEKLFF
TGTGCCAGCAGCCCCCGGGGGAATGAAAAACTGTTTTTT
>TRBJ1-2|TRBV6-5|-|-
CASSPGAPLGYTF
TGTGCCAGCAGCCCCGGAGCTCCCCTCGGCTACACCTTC
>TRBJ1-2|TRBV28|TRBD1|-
CASSFRRGEGTVLGYTF
TGTGCCAGCAGTTTTAGGCGGGGGGAAGGGACAGTACTTGGCTACACCTTC
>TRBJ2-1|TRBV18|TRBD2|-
CASSPWTSGRAVPFEQFF
TGTGCCAGCTCACCTTGGACTAGCGGGAGGGCAGTACCCTTTGAGCAGTTCTTC
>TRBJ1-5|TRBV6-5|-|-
CASSYSGVVNQPQHF
TGTGCCAGCAGTTACTCAGGGGTGGTTAATCAGCCCCAGCATTTT
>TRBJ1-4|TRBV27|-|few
CASSARDTRLEKLFF
TGTGCCAGCAGTGCCCGGGACACAAGACTGGAAAAACTGTTTTTT
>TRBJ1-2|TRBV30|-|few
CAWSVREDGYTF
TGTGCCTGGAGTGTACGCGAGGATGGCTACACCTTC
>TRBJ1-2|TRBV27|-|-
CASRPPGGGYGYTF
TGTGCCAGCAGACCCCCGGGGGGCGGCTATGGCTACACCTTC
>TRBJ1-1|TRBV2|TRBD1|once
CASLKGQGGTEAFF
TGTGCCAGCCTAAAGGGACAGGGGGGGACTGAAGCTTTCTTT
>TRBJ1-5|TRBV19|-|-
CASSIGTVQPQHF
TGTGCCAGTAGTATAGGGACAGTTCAGCCCCAGCATTTT
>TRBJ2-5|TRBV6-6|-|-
CASSYGNRHGQETQYF
TGTGCCAGCAGTTACGGAAACAGACACGGTCAAGAGACCCAGTACTTC
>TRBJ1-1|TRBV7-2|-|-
CASSLYRGTEAFF
TGTGCCAGCAGCTTATATCGAGGCACTGAAGCTTTCTTT
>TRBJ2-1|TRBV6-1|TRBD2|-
CASWDSGSGDEQFF
TGTGCCAGCTGGGATAGCGGGAGCGGGGATGAGCAGTTCTTC
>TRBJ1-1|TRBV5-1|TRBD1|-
CASSLFGTANTEAFF
TGCGCCAGCAGCTTGTTTGGGACAGCGAACACTGAAGCTTTCTTT
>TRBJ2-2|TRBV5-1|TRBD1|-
CASSLVGQGRNTGELFF
TGCGCCAGCAGCTTGGTAGGACAGGGAAGAAACACCGGGGAGCTGTTTTTT
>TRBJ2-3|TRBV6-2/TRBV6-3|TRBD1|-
CASSDLRGQGGRDTQYF
TGTGCCAGCAGTGATCTCCGGGGACAGGGCGGTCGAGATACGCAGTATTTT
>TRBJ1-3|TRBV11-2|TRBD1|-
CASSSTGGGNTIYF
TGTGCCAGCAGCTCTACAGGGGGTGGAAACACCATATATTTT
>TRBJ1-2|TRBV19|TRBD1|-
CASSSRDRGSYTF
TGTGCCAGTAGTAGCCGGGACAGGGGGAGCTACACCTTC
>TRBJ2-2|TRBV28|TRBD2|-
CASRPTSGSTGELFF
TGTGCCAGCAGACCCACTAGCGGGAGTACCGGGGAGCTGTTTTTT
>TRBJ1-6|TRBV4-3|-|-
CASSQIGQSSSYNSPLHF
TGCGCCAGCAGCCAAATTGGACAGTCGTCCTCCTATAATTCACCCCTCCACTTT
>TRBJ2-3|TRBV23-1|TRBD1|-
CASSHRTGGVDTQYF
TGCGCCAGCAGTCATCGGACAGGGGGCGTAGATACGCAGTATTTT
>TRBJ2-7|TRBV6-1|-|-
CASSDDYPPYEQYF
TGTGCCAGCAGTGACGACTACCCCCCCTACGAGCAGTACTTC
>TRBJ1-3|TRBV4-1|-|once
CASSPTSDSSGNTIYF
TGCGCCAGCAGCCCAACCTCGGACAGCTCTGGAAACACCATATATTTT
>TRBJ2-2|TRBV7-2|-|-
CASSLSQGTGELFF
TGTGCCAGCAGCTTGTCACAGGGAACCGGGGAGCTGTTTTTT
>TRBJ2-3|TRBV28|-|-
CASIPTGTIFSTDTQYF
TGTGCCAGCATTCCGACCGGGACAATCTTTAGCACAGATACGCAGTATTTT
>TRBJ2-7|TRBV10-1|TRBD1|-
CASSERWDRAYEQYF
TGCGCCAGCAGTGAACGATGGGACAGAGCCTACGAGCAGTACTTC
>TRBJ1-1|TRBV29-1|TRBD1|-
CSATGQGANTEAFF
TGCAGCGCCACGGGACAGGGGGCTAACACTGAAGCTTTCTTT
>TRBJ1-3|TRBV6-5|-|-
CASTRSGVYGNTIYF
TGTGCCAGCACAAGAAGCGGGGTATATGGAAACACCATATATTTT
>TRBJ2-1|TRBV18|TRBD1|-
CASSPPTGGSYNEQFF
TGTGCCAGCTCACCACCCACAGGGGGCTCCTACAATGAGCAGTTCTTC
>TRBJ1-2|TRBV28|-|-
CASSFTGNYGYTF
TGTGCCAGCAGTTTTACGGGAAACTATGGCTACACCTTC
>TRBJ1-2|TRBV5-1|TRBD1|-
CASSPGTGANYGYTF
TGCGCCAGCAGCCCCGGGACAGGGGCTAACTATGGCTACACCTTC
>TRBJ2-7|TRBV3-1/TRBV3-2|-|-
CASSHGANEQYF
TGTGCCAGCAGCCACGGAGCTAACGAGCAGTACTTC
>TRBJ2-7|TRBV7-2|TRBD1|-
CASTRGIGDEQYF
TGTGCCAGCACCAGGGGGATCGGGGACGAGCAGTACTTC
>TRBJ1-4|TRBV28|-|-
CASSKRETQEKLFF
TGTGCCAGCTCCAAGCGGGAGACTCAAGAAAAACTGTTTTTT
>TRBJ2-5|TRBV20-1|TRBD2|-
CSASWLAGSQETQYF
TGCAGTGCTAGTTGGCTAGCGGGGTCACAAGAGACCCAGTACTTC
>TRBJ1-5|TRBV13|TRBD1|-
CASSSTGESNQPQHF
TGTGCCAGCAGTTCGACAGGGGAGAGCAATCAGCCCCAGCATTTT
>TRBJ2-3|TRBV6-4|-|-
CASSDRPSGLTLGTDTQYF
TGTGCCAGCAGCGACAGGCCTAGCGGCCTCACCTTGGGGACAGATACGCAGTATTTT
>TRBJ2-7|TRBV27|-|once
CATRGVLASSYEQYF
TGTGCCACCCGGGGCGTGCTAGCGAGCTCCTACGAGCAGTACTTC